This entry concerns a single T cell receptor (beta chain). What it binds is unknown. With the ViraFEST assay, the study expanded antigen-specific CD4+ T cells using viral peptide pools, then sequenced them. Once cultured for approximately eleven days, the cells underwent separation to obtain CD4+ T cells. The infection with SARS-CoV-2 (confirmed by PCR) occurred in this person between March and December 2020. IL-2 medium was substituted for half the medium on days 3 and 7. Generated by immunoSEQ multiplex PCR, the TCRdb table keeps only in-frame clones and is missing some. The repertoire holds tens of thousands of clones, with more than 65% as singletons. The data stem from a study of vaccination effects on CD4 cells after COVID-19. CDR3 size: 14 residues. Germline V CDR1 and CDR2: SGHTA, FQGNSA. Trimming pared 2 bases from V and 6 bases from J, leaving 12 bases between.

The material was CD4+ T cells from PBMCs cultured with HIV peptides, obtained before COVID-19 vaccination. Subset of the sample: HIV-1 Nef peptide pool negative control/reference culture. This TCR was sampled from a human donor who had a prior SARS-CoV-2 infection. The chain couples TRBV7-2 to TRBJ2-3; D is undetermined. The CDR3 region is CASSLFGYMDTQYF. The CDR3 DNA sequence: TGTGCCAGCAGCTTATTCGGGTACATGGATACGCAGTATTTT. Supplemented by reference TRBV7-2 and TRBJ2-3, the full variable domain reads GAGVSQSPSNKVTEKGKDVELRCDPISGHTALYWYRQSLGQGLEFLIYFQGNSAPDKSGLPSDRFSAERTGGSVSTLTIQRTQQEDSAVYLCASSLFGYMDTQYFGPGTRLTVL.